This T cell receptor beta chain was retrieved from a study of CD4 T cells in relation to SARS-CoV-2 and coronaviruses. Study overall: No peptide or an HIV-1 Nef peptide pool served as negative control.

Before the COVID-19 pandemic, during about 2010-2018, CD4+ T cells were taken from unexposed donors. After more than eight days of culture, CD4+ T cells were isolated. Testing used SARS-CoV-2 S/N and four cold-coronavirus spikes on unexposed-donor CD4+ T cells, cells permitting. As regards this clone: No antigen is known for it.

The assay was immunoSEQ multiplex PCR, and TCRdb's table has in-frame clones only and misses some. The table records roughly 20,000 clones, about 70% of them present only once. The CDR3 has 16 amino acids. Germline assignment: CDR1 SGHTA and CDR2 FQGTGA. The germline V and J ends were trimmed by 2 bases and 6 bases, with 20 bases remaining between them. The TCR comes from a human donor in good health. The chain has TRBV7-3 and TRBJ2-7; D might be TRBD2 (6 bases). Sequencing was performed on CD4+ T cells from PBMCs, cultured in vitro. CDR3 nucleotides: TGTGCCAGCAGCTTAGGGGGAGCGGGCTACAAAGCCGAGCAGTACTTC. Residues: CASSLGGAGYKAEQYF.